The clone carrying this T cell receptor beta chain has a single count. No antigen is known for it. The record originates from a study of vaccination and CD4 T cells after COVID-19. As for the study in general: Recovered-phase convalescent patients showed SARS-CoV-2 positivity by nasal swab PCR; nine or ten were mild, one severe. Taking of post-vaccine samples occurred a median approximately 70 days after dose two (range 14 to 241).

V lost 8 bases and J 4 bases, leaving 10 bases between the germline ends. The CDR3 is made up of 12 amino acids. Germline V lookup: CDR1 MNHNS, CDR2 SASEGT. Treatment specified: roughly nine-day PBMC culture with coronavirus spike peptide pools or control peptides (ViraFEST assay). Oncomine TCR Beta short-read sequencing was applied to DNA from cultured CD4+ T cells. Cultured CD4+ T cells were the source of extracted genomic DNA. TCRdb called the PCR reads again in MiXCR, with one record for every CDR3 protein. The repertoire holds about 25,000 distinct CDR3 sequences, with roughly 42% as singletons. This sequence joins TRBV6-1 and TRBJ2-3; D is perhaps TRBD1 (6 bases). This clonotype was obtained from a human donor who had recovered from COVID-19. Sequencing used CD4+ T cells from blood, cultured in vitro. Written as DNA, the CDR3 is TGTGCCAGCCGAAACAGGGCAGATACGCAGTATTTT. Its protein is CASRNRADTQYF.